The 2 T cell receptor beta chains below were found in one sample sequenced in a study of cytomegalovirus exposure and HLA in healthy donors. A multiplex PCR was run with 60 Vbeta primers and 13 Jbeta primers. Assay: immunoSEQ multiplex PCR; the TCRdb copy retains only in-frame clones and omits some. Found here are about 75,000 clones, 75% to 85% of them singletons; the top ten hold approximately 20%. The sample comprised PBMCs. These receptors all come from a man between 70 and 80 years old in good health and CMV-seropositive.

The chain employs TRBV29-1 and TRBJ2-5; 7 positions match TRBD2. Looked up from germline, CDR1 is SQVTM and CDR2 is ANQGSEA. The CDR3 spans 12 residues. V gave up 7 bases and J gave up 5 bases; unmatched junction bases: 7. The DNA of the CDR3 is TGCAGCGCACAAGCGGGGACCGAGACCCAGTACTTC. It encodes CSAQAGTETQYF.

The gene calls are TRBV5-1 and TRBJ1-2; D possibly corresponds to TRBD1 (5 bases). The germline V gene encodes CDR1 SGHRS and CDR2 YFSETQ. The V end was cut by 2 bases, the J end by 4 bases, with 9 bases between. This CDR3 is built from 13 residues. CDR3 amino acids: CASSFRTTYGYTF. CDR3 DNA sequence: TGCGCCAGCAGCTTCCGGACAACCTATGGCTACACCTTC.